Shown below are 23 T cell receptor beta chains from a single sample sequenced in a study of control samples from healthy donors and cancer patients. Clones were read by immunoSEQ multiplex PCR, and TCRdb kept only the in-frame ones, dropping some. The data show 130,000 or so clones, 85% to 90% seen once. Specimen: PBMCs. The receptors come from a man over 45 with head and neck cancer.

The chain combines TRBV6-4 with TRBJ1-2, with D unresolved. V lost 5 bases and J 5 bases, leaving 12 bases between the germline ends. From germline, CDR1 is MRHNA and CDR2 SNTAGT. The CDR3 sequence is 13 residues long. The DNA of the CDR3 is TGTGCCAGCAGTCACAGTGGCAAATATGGCTACACCTTC. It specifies CASSHSGKYGYTF.

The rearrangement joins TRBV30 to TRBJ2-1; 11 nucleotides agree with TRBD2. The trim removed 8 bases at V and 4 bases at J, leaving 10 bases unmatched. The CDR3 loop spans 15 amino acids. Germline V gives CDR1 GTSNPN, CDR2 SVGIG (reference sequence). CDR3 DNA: TGTGCCACTAGCGGGGGACCGCCCCGATACAATGAGCAGTTCTTC. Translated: CATSGGPPRYNEQFF.

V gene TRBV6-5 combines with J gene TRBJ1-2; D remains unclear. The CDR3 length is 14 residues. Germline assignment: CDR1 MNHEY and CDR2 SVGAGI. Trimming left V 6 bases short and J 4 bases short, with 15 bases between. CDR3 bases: TGTGCCAGCAGCCTGCCAGACAATTCCTATGGCTACACCTTC. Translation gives CASSLPDNSYGYTF.

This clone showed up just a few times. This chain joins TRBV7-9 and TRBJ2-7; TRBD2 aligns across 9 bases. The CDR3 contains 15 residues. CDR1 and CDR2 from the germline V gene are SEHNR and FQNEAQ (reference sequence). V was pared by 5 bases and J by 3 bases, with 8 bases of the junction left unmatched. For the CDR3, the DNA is TGTGCCAGCAGCAAAGGGACTAGCCCTCGCTACGAGCAGTACTTC. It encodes CASSKGTSPRYEQYF.

The DNA for the CDR3 is TGTGCCAGCAGTTACGGACCGGGACCGGGCTACGAGCAGTACTTC. It codes for CASSYGPGPGYEQYF. The chain links TRBV6-5 to TRBJ2-7; D is perhaps TRBD1 or TRBD2 (5 bases each). V was cut by 2 bases and J by 3 bases, with 14 bases left in between. This CDR3 spans 15 amino acids. CDR1 is MNHEY and CDR2 is SVGAGI in the germline V gene.

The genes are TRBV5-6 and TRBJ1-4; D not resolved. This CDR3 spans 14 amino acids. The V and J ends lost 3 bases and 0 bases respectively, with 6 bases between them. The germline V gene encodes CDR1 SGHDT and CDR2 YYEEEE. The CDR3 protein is CASSSYATNEKLFF. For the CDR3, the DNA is TGTGCCAGCAGCTCATATGCAACTAATGAAAAACTGTTTTTT. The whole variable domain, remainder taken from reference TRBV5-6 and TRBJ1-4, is DAGVTQSPTHLIKTRGQQVTLRCSPKSGHDTVSWYQQALGQGPQFIFQYYEEEERQRGNFPDRFSGHQFPNYSSELNVNALLLGDSALYLCASSSYATNEKLFFGSGTQLSVL.

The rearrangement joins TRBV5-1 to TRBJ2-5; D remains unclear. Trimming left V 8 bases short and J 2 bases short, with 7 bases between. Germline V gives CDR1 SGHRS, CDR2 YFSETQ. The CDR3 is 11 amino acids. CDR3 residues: CASTVQETQYF. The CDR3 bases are TGCGCCAGTACAGTTCAAGAGACCCAGTACTTC.

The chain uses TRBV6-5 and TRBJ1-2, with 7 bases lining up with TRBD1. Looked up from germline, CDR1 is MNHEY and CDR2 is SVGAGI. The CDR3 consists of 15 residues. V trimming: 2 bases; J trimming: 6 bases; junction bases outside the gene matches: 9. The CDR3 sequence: CASSYRQGVLNGYTF. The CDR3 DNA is TGTGCCAGCAGTTACCGACAGGGAGTTCTTAATGGCTACACCTTC.

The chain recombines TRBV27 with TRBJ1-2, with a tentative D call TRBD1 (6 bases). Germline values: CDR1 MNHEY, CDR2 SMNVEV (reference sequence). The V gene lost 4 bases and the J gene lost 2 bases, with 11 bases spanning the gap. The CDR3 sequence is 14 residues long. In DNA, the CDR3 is TGTGCCAGCAGTTCTGGAGGACAGAACTATGGCTACACCTTC. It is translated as CASSSGGQNYGYTF.

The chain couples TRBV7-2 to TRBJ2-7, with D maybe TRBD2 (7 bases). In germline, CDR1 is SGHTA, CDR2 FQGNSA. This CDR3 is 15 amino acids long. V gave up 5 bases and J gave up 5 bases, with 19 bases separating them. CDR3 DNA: TGTGCCAGCAGCGGGGGGGCGGGACGAAGCGACGAGCAGTACTTC. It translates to CASSGGAGRSDEQYF. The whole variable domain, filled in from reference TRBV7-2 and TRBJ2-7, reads GAGVSQSPSNKVTEKGKDVELRCDPISGHTALYWYRQSLGQGLEFLIYFQGNSAPDKSGLPSDRFSAERTGGSVSTLTIQRTQQEDSAVYLCASSGGAGRSDEQYFGPGTRLTVT.

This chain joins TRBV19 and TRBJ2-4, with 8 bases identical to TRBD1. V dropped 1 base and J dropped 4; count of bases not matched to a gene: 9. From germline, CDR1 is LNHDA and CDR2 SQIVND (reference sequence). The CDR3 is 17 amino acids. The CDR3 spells CASSIGIGRGPKNIQYF. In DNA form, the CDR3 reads TGTGCCAGTAGTATAGGTATTGGCAGGGGGCCAAAAAACATTCAGTACTTC.

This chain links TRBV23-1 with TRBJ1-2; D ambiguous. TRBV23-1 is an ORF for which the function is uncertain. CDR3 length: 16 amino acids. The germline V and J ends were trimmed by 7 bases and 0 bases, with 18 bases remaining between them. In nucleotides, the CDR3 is TGCGCCAGCACTTCAATCGGGCGTCAGTCTAACTATGGCTACACCTTC. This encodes CASTSIGRQSNYGYTF.

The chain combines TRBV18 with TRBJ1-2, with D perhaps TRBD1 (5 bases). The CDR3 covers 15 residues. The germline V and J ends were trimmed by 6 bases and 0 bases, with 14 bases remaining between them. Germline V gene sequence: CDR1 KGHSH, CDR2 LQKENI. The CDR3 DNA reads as TGTGCCAGCTCCCCTATCGAGGGGTCTAACTATGGCTACACCTTC. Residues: CASSPIEGSNYGYTF.

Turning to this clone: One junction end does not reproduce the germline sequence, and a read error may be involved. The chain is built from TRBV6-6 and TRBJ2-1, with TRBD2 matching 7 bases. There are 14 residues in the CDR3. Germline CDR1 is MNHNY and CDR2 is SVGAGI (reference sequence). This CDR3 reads CATSRGQGGDEQFF. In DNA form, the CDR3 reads TGTGCCACCAGTAGAGGCCAGGGAGGGGATGAGCAGTTCTTC.

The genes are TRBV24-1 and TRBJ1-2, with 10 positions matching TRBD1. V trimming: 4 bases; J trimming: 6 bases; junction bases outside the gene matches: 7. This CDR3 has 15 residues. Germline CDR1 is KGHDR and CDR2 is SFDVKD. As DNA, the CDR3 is TGTGCCACCAGTGACTCGGGACAGGGGAGAGATGGCTACACCTTC. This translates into CATSDSGQGRDGYTF.

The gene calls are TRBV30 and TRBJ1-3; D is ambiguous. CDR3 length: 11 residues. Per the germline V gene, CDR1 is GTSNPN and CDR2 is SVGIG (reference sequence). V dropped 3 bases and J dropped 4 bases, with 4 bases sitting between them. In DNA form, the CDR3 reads TGTGCCTGGAGAGGGGGAAACACCATATATTTT. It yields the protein CAWRGGNTIYF.

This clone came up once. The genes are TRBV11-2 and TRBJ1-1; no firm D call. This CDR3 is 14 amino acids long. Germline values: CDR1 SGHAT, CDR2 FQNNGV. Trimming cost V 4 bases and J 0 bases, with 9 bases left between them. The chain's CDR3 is CASSSPGVNTEAFF. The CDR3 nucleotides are TGTGCCAGCAGCTCTCCCGGAGTGAACACTGAAGCTTTCTTT. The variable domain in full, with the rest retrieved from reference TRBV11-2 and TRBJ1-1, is EAGVAQSPRYKIIEKRQSVAFWCNPISGHATLYWYQQILGQGPKLLIQFQNNGVVDDSQLPKDRFSAERLKGVDSTLKIQPAKLEDSAVYLCASSSPGVNTEAFFGQGTRLTVV.

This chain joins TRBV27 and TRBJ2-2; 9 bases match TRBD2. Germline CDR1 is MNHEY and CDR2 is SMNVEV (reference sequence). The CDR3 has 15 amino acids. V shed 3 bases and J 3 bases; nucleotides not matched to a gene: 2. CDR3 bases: TGTGCCAGCAGTTTGTTAGCGGGAGACACCGGGGAGCTGTTTTTT. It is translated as CASSLLAGDTGELFF.

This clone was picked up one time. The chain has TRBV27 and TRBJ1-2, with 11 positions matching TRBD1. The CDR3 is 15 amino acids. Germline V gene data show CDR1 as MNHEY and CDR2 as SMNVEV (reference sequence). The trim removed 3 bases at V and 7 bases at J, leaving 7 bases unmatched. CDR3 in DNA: TGTGCCAGCAGTTTCGCCGGGACAGGGGGTCGTGGCTACACCTTC. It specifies CASSFAGTGGRGYTF.

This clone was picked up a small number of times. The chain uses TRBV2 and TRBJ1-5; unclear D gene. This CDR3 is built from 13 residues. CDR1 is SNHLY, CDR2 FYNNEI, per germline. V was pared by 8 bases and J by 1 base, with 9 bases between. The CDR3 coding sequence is TGTGCCAGCCGAGCGGAGAGCAATCAGCCCCAGCATTTT. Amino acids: CASRAESNQPQHF.

CDR3 loop: CATSKSPPEVYGYTF. The CDR3 nucleotides read TGTGCCACCAGCAAATCCCCCCCGGAGGTCTATGGCTACACCTTC. This sequence joins TRBV15 and TRBJ1-2; D is uncertain. Germline CDR1 is LNHNV and CDR2 is YYDKDF (reference sequence). This CDR3 is 15 amino acids long. Trimming cost V 4 bases and J 4 bases, with 16 bases left between them.

The CDR3 region is CASRDSGSSYNEQFF. DNA of the CDR3: TGCGCCAGCCGAGATAGCGGGAGCTCCTACAATGAGCAGTTCTTC. This chain joins TRBV5-1 and TRBJ2-1; 9 bases fit TRBD2. From germline, CDR1 is SGHRS and CDR2 YFSETQ. Losses at the gene ends were 7 bases for V and 0 bases for J; bases not matched to a gene: 5. The CDR3 length is 15 residues.

The CDR3 loop is CASNPGTGTDTQYF. The CDR3 nucleotides read TGTGCCAGTAACCCAGGGACAGGCACAGATACGCAGTATTTT. The rearrangement joins TRBV19 to TRBJ2-3; TRBD1 aligns across 7 bases. This CDR3 has 14 amino acids. V lost 7 bases, J lost 1 base, and 5 bases stayed unmatched. Germline V lookup: CDR1 LNHDA, CDR2 SQIVND (reference sequence).